This T cell receptor beta chain was found in a study of blood T cell repertoires in COVID-19. Study summary: The study drew acute and convalescent COVID-19 samples from the United States, Italy and Spain. The analysed material was cDNA or gDNA that came from T cells, B-cell-depleted T cells, or PBMCs.

Germline-derived CDR1 and CDR2 are SEHNR and FQNEAQ (reference sequence). Trimming took 5 bases from V and 0 from J; bases not matched to a gene: 10. The CDR3 is 19 residues long. Original processing notes: From reference gene primer amplification, estimates of nucleated cell counts were derived. Using immunoSEQ multiplex PCR, the repertoire was profiled, and TCRdb retains in-frame clones only, with some absent. V, J and clone size are those of that table, while D and trimming were read from the DNA. The sample holds roughly 150,000 clones, roughly 82% seen once. The clonotype comes from a woman between 45 and 60 years old in a cohort sampled during active or convalescent COVID-19. Sequencing was done on a sample of peripheral blood. This rearrangement joins TRBV7-9 to TRBJ1-4, with TRBD1 identical over 12 bases. CDR3 loop: CASSHPRDRGLATNEKLFF. The CDR3 coding sequence is TGTGCCAGCAGCCACCCCCGGGACAGGGGGCTTGCAACTAATGAAAAACTGTTTTTT.